The clone carrying this T cell receptor beta chain was counted many times. TCRdb re-called the PCR reads through MiXCR, storing one row per CDR3 protein. The sample has some 650,000 distinct CDR3 sequences, about 20% seen once; the top ten hold 0.7% to 1%. This entry is derived from a study of molecular identifiers for immune sequencing clone quantification. The receptor's source is a human donor in good health. Some libraries in this study had Jurkat cell RNA spiked in. The sample comprised naive CD8+ T cells from blood, with Jurkat cell RNA spiked in. Subset here: FACS-sorted CD8+CD4-CCR7+CD45RA+ naive T cells.

The CDR3 DNA sequence: TGTGCCAGCACCCCCGGTCCGACCAACTCTGGAAACACCATATATTTT. It is translated as CASTPGPTNSGNTIYF. V gene TRBV7-9 combines with J gene TRBJ1-3; no clear D. V was shortened by 7 bases and J by 0 bases, with 16 bases between the two germline ends. CDR1 is SEHNR and CDR2 is FQNEAQ in the germline V gene (reference sequence). The CDR3 has 16 amino acids.